This T cell receptor beta chain was recovered during a study of T cell repertoires in cytomegalovirus infection. Study at large: In the study, CMV epitopes included recently identified HLA-C-restricted and well-studied HLA-B-restricted ones. A matching HLA type, together with CMV infection, was signaled by public TCR beta signatures.

In TCRdb, the reads were re-called with MiXCR into one record per CDR3 protein. This repertoire shows about half a million distinct CDR3 sequences, 30% to 40% found once; its top ten account for 17%. Study-wide results and caveats: Ex vivo, HLA-C-restricted CMV-specific TCR beta clonotypes prevailed over the rest of the response.

V lost 5 bases to trimming and J lost 15 bases; unmatched junction nucleotides: 4. This CDR3 is 10 amino acids long. This clonotype was recorded many times. The antigen is unknown. V and J are TRBV12-3 or TRBV12-4 and TRBJ2-4; 7 bases match TRBD1. The receptor was isolated from a human donor in good health (CMV status not recorded). Some clones in this sample may be carry-over from other donors' samples. Specimen: cultured PBMCs, collected from culture after CMV antigen stimulation. DNA of the CDR3: TGTGCCAGCAGTATGGACAGGTCGTACTTC. Translation gives CASSMDRSYF.